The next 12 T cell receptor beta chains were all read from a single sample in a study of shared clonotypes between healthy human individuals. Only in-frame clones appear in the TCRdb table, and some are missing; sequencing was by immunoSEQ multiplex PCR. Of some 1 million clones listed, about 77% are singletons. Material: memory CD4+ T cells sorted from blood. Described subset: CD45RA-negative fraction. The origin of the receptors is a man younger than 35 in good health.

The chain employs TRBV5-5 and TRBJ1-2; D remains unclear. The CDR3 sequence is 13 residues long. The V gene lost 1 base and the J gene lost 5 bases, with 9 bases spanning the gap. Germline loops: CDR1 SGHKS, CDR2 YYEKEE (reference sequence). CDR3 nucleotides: TGTGCCAGCAGCTTGTTGTCTACATATGGCTACACCTTC. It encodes CASSLLSTYGYTF. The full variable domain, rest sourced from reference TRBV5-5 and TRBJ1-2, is DAGVTQSPTHLIKTRGQQVTLRCSPISGHKSVSWYQQVLGQGPQFIFQYYEKEERGRGNFPDRFSARQFPNYSSELNVNALLLGDSALYLCASSLLSTYGYTFGSGTRLTVV.

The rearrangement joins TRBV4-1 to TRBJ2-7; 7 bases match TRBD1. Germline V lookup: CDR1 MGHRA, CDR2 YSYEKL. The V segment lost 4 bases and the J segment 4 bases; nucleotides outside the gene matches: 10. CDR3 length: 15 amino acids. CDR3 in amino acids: CASSRGQDVSYEQYF. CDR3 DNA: TGCGCCAGCAGCCGAGGACAGGATGTGTCTTACGAGCAGTACTTC.

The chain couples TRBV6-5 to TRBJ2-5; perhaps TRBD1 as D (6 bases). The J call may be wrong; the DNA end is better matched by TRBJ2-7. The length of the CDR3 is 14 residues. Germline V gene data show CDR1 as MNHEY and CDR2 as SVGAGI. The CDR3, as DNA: TGTGCCAGCAGTCGAAACAGGGACTCCTACGAGCAGTACTTC. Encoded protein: CASSRNRDSYEQYF.

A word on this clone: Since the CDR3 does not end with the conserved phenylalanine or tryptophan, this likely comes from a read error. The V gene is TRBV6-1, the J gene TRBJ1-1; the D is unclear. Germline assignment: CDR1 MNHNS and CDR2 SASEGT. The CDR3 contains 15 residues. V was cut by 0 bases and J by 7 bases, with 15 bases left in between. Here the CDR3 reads CASSEASRSYFEAFS. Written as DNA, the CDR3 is TGTGCCAGCAGTGAAGCGTCCAGGTCCTACTTTGAAGCTTTCTCT.

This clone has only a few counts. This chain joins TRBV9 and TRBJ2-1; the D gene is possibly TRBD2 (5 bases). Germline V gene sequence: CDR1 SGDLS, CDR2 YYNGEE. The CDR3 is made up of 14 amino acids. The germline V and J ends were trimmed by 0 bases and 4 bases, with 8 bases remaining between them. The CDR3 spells CASSVEEGYNEQFF. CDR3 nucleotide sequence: TGTGCCAGCAGCGTAGAAGAGGGATACAATGAGCAGTTCTTC.

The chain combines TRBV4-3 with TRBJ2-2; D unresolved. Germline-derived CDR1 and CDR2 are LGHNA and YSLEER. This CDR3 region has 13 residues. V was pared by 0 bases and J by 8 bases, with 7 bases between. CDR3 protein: CASSQDRRGELFF. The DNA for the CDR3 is TGCGCCAGCAGCCAAGATCGAAGGGGGGAGCTGTTTTTT.

CDR3 residues: CASSEDGGSNYGYTF. The CDR3 coding sequence is TGTGCCAGCAGTGAAGACGGGGGTTCGAACTATGGCTACACCTTC. The chain carries TRBV2 and TRBJ1-2; a possible D gene is TRBD1 (5 bases). The ends were cut back, 1 base at V and 2 bases at J, with 11 bases in the middle. CDR3 length equals 15 residues. Germline V gene sequence: CDR1 SNHLY, CDR2 FYNNEI.

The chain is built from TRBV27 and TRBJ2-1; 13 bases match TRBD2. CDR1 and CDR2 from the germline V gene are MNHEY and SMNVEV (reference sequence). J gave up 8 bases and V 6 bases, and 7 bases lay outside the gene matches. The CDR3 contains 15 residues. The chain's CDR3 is CASRYGTSGAYEQFF. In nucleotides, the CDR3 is TGTGCCAGCAGGTACGGGACTAGCGGGGCCTATGAGCAGTTCTTC.

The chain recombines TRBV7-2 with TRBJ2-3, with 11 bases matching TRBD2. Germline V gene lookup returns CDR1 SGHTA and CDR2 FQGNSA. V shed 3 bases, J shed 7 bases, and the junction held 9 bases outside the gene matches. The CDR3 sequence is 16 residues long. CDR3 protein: CASSFTSGGVRNTQYF. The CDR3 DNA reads TGTGCCAGCAGCTTTACTAGCGGGGGAGTAAGAAATACGCAGTATTTT.

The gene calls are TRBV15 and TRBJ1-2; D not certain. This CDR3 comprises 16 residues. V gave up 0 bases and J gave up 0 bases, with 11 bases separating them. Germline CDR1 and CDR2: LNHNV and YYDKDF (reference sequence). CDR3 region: CATSRDRQSANYGYTF. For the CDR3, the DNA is TGTGCCACCAGCAGAGATCGGCAGAGCGCTAACTATGGCTACACCTTC.

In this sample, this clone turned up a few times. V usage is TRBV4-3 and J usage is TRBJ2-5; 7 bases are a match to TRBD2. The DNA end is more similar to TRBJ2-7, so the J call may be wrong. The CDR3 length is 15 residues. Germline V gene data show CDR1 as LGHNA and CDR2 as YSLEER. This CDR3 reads CASSQGGGSSHEQYF. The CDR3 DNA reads TGCGCCAGCAGCCAAGGGGGCGGGAGTTCCCACGAGCAGTACTTC.

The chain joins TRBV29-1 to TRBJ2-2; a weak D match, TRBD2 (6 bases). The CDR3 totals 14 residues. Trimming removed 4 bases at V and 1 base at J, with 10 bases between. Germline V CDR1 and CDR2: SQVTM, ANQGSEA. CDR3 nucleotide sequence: TGCAGCGTTGTAGGTAGCGGGAACACCGGGGAGCTGTTTTTT. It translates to CSVVGSGNTGELFF.